This is a list of T cell receptor beta chains from one sample in a study of shared clonotypes between healthy human individuals. Profiling relied on immunoSEQ multiplex PCR, and the TCRdb table lists in-frame clones only, not all of them. In the table there are millions of clones, approximately 95% of which are singletons. The sample comprised naive CD4+ T cells from PBMCs. The source is a man younger than 35 in good health. Some clones in this sample may be carry-over from other donors' samples. The CDR3 runs from the conserved cysteine through the conserved F or W. The order of the fields is D gene, J gene, V gene, clone size, CDR3 DNA, CDR3 protein. D genes are given only for firm matches. Clone sizes are given selectively: once, few, many, or a class where the clone is expanded.

TRBD1,TRBJ2-1,TRBV2,once,TGTGCCAGCAGTGAAGCCTTCCTGACAGGGGCCTCCTACAATGAGCAGTTCTTC,CASSEAFLTGASYNEQFF
TRBD1,TRBJ1-3,TRBV4-1,-,TGCGCCAGCAGCCAAACAGGGGGCCCTGGAAACACCATATATTTT,CASSQTGGPGNTIYF
-,TRBJ2-7,TRBV5-6,-,TGTGCCAGCAGCTCTGGGTTACTGGATAAGGACAACGAGCAGTACTTC,CASSSGLLDKDNEQYF
-,TRBJ1-4,TRBV4-1,-,TGCGCCAGCAGCCAAGAGAACAAGGATGAAAAACTGTTTTTT,CASSQENKDEKLFF
TRBD2,TRBJ2-3,TRBV29-1,-,TGCAGCGTCCCGGGCTCGACTAGCGGGAGTTATACGCAGTATTTT,CSVPGSTSGSYTQYF
-,TRBJ2-5,TRBV20-1,-,TGCAGTGCTCTTGAGCAGTACTTC,CSALEQYF
TRBD1,TRBJ2-1,TRBV15,-,TGTGCCACCAGCAGAGATAGGGACAGGGTCGGCGTCTTC,CATSRDRDRVGVF
-,TRBJ2-3,TRBV18,-,TGTGCCAGCTCACCAGGGTTCCGGGCAGATACGCAGTATTTT,CASSPGFRADTQYF
-,TRBJ2-5,TRBV5-1,-,TGCGCCAGCAATCAGGGTTTCGGGGAGACCCAGTACTTC,CASNQGFGETQYF
TRBD1,TRBJ2-1,TRBV29-1,once,TGCAGCGTCCTCAACCCAACAGGGGGCGCAGGCTCCTCGTACAATGAGCAGTTCTTC,CSVLNPTGGAGSSYNEQFF
TRBD2,TRBJ2-3,TRBV4-1,-,TGCGCCAGCAGCCCGGGTCCTAGCGGGAGCTTCCAGTATACGCAGTATTTT,CASSPGPSGSFQYTQYF
TRBD1,TRBJ1-2,TRBV18,-,TGTGCCAGCTCACCAATTCCAGGGGGCGGGAACTATGGCTACACCTTC,CASSPIPGGGNYGYTF
-,TRBJ1-5,TRBV18,few,TGTGCCAGCTCACTCAGGACGTTCAATCAGCCCCAGCATTTT,CASSLRTFNQPQHF
-,TRBJ2-5,TRBV5-1,-,TGCGCCAGCAGCTTGGTGACGGAAGAGACCCAGTACTTC,CASSLVTEETQYF
TRBD1,TRBJ2-7,TRBV6-6,-,TGTGCCAGCAGGTCGGGACAGGTCTACGAGCAGTACTTC,CASRSGQVYEQYF
-,TRBJ2-3,TRBV11-2,once,TGTGCCAGCAGCTTTGGGCATAGCACAGATACGCAGTATTTT,CASSFGHSTDTQYF
TRBD2,TRBJ2-7,TRBV9,-,TGTGCCAGCAGCGTAGGGGGGACTAGCGGGACTTACGAGCAGTACTTC,CASSVGGTSGTYEQYF
-,TRBJ1-4,TRBV4-2,few,TGTGCCAGCAGCCAAGGAAGAGACCTCCGGTTTTTT,CASSQGRDLRFF
-,TRBJ2-5,TRBV7-6,once,TGTGCCAGCAGCTCGCCGGCAGAACAAGAGACCCAGTACTTC,CASSSPAEQETQYF
TRBD1,TRBJ2-7,TRBV10-3,-,TGTGCCATCAGTAAACAGGGGGTGGACTACGAGCAGTACTTC,CAISKQGVDYEQYF
-,TRBJ1-6,TRBV6-1,-,TGTGCCAGCAGTGAAGAAAACAGGGTGGCTTCACCCCTCCACTTT,CASSEENRVASPLHF
-,TRBJ2-7,TRBV6-6,once,TGTGCCAGCAGTCCTTTCCTGGACAGCTCCTACGAGCAGTACTTC,CASSPFLDSSYEQYF
-,TRBJ1-1,TRBV28,-,TGTGCCAGCAGACAGTTGAACACTGAAGCTTTCTTT,CASRQLNTEAFF
TRBD2,TRBJ2-3,TRBV7-3,-,TGTGCCAGCAGCCTGGGCATAGCGGGAGCCACAGATACGCAGTATTTT,CASSLGIAGATDTQYF
TRBD2,TRBJ2-3,TRBV4-2,-,TGTGCCAGCAGCCAGCTAGGACTAGCGGACACAGATACGCAGTATTTT,CASSQLGLADTDTQYF
-,TRBJ2-2,TRBV5-6,-,TGTGCCAGCATCGACTTTGGCACCGGGGAGCTGTTTTTT,CASIDFGTGELFF
-,TRBJ2-7,TRBV7-3,-,TGTGCCAGCAGCTTAACAGGGACCACCTACGAGCAGTACTTC,CASSLTGTTYEQYF
TRBD1,TRBJ1-1,TRBV6-5,-,TGTGCCAGCAGCGGGACAGGCGATATGAACACTGAAGCTTTCTTT,CASSGTGDMNTEAFF
-,TRBJ2-7,TRBV27,-,TGTGCCAGCAGTTTATTAGCGACTAGCTCCTACGAGCAGTACTTC,CASSLLATSSYEQYF
-,TRBJ2-2,TRBV6-1,-,TGTGCCAGCATCGGGCGGACCGGGGAGCTGTTTTTT,CASIGRTGELFF
-,TRBJ2-1,TRBV27,-,TGTGCCAGCAGTTTGTACAGGGATGAGCAGTTCTTC,CASSLYRDEQFF
TRBD2,TRBJ2-7,TRBV6-5,-,TGTGCCAGCAGTTACTCGAGCGGGAGTTACGAGCAGTACTTC,CASSYSSGSYEQYF
TRBD1,TRBJ2-4,TRBV7-2,-,TGTGCCAGCAGCTCCAGGGGGCTCAAAAACATTCAGTACTTC,CASSSRGLKNIQYF
-,TRBJ2-6,TRBV28,-,TGTGCCAGCAGTTTAACCCCTACAGGCTCTGGGGCCAACGTCCTGACTTTC,CASSLTPTGSGANVLTF
-,TRBJ2-7,TRBV5-1,-,TGCGCCAGCAGCCCCTTGAGCGGGCTAAGCTCCTACGAGCAGTACTTC,CASSPLSGLSSYEQYF
-,TRBJ1-1,TRBV5-4,-,TGTGCCAGCAGCTTGGGTGGGGGGGAGGACACTGAAGCTTTCTTT,CASSLGGGEDTEAFF
-,TRBJ1-5,TRBV14,-,TGTGCCAGCAGCCTTGACACCCCTGAGGCCAATCAGCCCCAGCATTTT,CASSLDTPEANQPQHF
TRBD2,TRBJ2-7,TRBV9,-,TGTGCCAGCGGGGGGACTAGGGACTACGAGCAGTACTTC,CASGGTRDYEQYF